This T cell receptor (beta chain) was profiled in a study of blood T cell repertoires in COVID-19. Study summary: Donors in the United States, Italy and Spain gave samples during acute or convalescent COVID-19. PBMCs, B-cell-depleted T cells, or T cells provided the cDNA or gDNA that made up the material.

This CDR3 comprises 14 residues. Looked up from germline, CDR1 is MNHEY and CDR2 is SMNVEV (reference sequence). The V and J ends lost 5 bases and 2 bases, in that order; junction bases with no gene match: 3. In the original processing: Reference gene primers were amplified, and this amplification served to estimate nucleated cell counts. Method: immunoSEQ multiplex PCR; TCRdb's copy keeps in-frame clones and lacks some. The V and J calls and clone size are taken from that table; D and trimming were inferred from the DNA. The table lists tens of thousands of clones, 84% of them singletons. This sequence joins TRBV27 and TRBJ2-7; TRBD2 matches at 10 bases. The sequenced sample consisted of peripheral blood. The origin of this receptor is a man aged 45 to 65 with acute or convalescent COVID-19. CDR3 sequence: CASSPGLAAYEQYF. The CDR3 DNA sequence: TGTGCCAGCAGTCCAGGACTAGCGGCCTACGAGCAGTACTTC.